This TCR beta chain comes out of a study of T cell repertoires in cytomegalovirus infection. On the study more broadly: Indications came from public TCR beta signatures; they pointed to CMV infection and to a matching HLA type. The study, taken as a whole, reports: Clonotypes of TCR beta that were HLA-C-restricted and CMV-specific dominated the ex vivo response. Pooled public TCR beta family frequency picked out CMV carriers with the relevant HLA.

TCRdb independently ran MiXCR on the reads; one entry per CDR3 protein. Found here are about 210,000 distinct CDR3 sequences, about 5.9% of them singletons; the top ten hold under 7.5%. Worth noting for this clonotype: Its antigen is not known.

Trimming took 4 bases from V and 1 from J, leaving 14 bases between them. Looked up from germline, CDR1 is GTSNPN and CDR2 is SVGIG (reference sequence). CDR3 length equals 14 residues. This receptor was identified in a human donor in good health (CMV status not recorded). Some clones in this sample may be carry-over from other donors' samples. V usage is TRBV30 and J usage is TRBJ2-7; D ambiguous. The specimen was PBMCs. The DNA of the CDR3 is TGTGCCTGGAATCGGGTTGGCAGATCCTACGAGCAGTACTTC. Translating gives CAWNRVGRSYEQYF. The entire variable domain, with the rest obtained from reference TRBV30 and TRBJ2-7, is as follows: SQTIHQWPATLVQPVGSPLSLECTVEGTSNPNLYWYRQAAGRGLQLLFYSVGIGQISSEVPQNLSASRPQDRQFILSSKKLLLSDSGFYLCAWNRVGRSYEQYFGPGTRLTVT.